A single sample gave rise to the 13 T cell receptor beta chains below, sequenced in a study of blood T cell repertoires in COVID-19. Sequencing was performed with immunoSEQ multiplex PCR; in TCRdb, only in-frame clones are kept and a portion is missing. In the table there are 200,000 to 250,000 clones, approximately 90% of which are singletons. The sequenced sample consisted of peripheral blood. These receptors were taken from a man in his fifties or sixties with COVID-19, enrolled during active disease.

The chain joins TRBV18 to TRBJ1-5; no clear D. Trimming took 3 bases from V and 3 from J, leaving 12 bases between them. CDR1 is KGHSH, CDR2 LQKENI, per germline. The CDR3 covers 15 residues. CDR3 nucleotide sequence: TGTGCCAGCTCACCCCAAAAAGACTACAATCAGCCCCAGCATTTT. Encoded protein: CASSPQKDYNQPQHF.

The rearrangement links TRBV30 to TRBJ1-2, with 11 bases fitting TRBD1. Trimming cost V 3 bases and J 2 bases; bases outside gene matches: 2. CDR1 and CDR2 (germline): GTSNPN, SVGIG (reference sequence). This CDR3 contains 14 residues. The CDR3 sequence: CAWSGDRGNYGYTF. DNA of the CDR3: TGTGCCTGGAGCGGGGACAGGGGGAACTATGGCTACACCTTC.

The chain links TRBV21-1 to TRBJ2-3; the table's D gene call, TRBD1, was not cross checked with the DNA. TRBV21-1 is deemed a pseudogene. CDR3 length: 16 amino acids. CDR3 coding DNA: TGTGCCAGCAGCAGATCCAGGGGAGATAGCACAGATACGCAGTATTTT. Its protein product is CASSRSRGDSTDTQYF.

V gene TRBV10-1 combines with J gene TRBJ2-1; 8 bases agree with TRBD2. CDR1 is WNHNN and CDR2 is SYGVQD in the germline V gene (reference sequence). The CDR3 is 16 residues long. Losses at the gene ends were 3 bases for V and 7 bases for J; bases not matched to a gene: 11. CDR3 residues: CASSDPAGALGNEQFF. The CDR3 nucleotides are TGCGCCAGCAGTGACCCAGCGGGGGCCCTTGGTAATGAGCAGTTCTTC.

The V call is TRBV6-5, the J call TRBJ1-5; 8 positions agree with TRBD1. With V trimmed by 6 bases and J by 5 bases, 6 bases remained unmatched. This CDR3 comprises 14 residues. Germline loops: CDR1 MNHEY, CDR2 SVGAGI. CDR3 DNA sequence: TGTGCCAGCAGACGCGCGACAGGGGATCAGCCCCAGCATTTT. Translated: CASRRATGDQPQHF.

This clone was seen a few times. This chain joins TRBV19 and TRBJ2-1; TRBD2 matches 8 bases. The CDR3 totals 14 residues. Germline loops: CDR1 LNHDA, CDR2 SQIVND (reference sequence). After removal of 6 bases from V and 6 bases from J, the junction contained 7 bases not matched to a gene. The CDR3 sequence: CASRNSGTSNEQFF. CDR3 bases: TGTGCCAGTAGGAATAGCGGGACTAGCAATGAGCAGTTCTTC.

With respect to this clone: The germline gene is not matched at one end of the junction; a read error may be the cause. The CDR3 loop reads CASSLLGGYTGELFF. CDR3 DNA sequence: TGTGCTAGCAGCTTATTAGGAGGGTACACCGGGGAGCTGTTTTTT. The rearrangement joins TRBV7-7 to TRBJ2-2, with a tentative D call TRBD2 (6 bases). The CDR3 is 15 residues long. From germline, CDR1 is SSHAT and CDR2 FNYEAQ (reference sequence).

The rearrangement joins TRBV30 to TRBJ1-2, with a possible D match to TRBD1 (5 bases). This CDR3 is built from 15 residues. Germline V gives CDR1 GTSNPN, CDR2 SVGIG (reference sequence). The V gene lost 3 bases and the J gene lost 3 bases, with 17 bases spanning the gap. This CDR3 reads CAWSSSGLTYYGYTF. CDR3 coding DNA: TGTGCCTGGAGCAGTTCAGGGTTGACTTACTATGGCTACACCTTC.

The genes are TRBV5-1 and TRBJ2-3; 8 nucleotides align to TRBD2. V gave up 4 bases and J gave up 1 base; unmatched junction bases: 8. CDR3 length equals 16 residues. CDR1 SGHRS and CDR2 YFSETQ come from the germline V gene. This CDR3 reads CASSPTGTRRTDTQYF. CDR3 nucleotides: TGCGCCAGCAGCCCTACCGGGACTAGACGCACAGATACGCAGTATTTT.

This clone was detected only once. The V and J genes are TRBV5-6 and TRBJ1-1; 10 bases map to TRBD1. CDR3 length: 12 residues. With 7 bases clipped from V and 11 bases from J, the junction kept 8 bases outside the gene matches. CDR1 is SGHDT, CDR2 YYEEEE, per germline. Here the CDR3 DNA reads TGTGCCAGCCGACGGACAGGGGGTTTGGCTTTCTTT. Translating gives CASRRTGGLAFF. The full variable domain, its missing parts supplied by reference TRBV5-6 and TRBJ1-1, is DAGVTQSPTHLIKTRGQQVTLRCSPKSGHDTVSWYQQALGQGPQFIFQYYEEEERQRGNFPDRFSGHQFPNYSSELNVNALLLGDSALYLCASRRTGGLAFFGQGTRLTVV.

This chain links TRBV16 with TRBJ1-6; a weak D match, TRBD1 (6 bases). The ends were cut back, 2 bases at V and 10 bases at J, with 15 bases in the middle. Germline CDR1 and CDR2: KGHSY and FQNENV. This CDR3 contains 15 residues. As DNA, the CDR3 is TGTGCCAGCAGCCAAAACCCGGGACACTCCTCACCCCTCCACTTT. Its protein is CASSQNPGHSSPLHF.

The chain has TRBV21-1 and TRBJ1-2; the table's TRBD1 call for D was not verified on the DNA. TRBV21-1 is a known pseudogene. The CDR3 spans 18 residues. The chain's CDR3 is CASSSQPGTGSSNYGYTF. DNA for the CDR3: TGTGCCAGCAGCTCACAACCCGGGACAGGCAGTTCTAACTATGGCTACACCTTC.

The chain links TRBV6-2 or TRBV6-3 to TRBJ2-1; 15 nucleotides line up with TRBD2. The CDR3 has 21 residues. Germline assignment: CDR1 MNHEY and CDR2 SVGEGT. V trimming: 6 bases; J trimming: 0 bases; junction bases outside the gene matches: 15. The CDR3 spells CASSPSPGLAGGLSSYNEQFF. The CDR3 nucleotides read TGTGCCAGCAGCCCATCCCCGGGACTAGCGGGAGGCCTGAGCTCCTACAATGAGCAGTTCTTC.